This T cell receptor (beta chain) comes out of a study of early T cells in non-severe SARS-CoV-2 infection. About the study: The authors sequenced bulk RNA from unsorted whole blood, leaving chains unpaired.

The table lists this clonotype with many counts. What it binds is unknown. The germline V gene encodes CDR1 LGHDT and CDR2 YNNKEL (reference sequence). V was clipped by 4 bases and J by 5 bases, with 16 bases between them. The CDR3 spans 15 residues. Points from the study as a whole: Matching with VDJdb favored anti-spike CD8 responses (missing private and CD4 specificities).

In the library, individual cDNA molecules carried attached unique molecular identifiers. Each CDR3 protein is one row after TCRdb ran MiXCR on the 5' RACE reads. Here the sample spans approximately 97,000 distinct CDR3 sequences, approximately 9.9% being singletons. The V and J genes are TRBV3-1 and TRBJ2-3; D may be TRBD2 (5 bases). Source: whole blood, taken at baseline. The clonotype was recovered from an adult who was a healthcare worker with PCR-confirmed SARS-CoV-2 infection or an uninfected control (not recorded which). Here the CDR3 DNA reads TGTGCCAGCAGCCCCCCTAAACAAGGGAGAGATACGCAGTATTTT. Translated, it gives CASSPPKQGRDTQYF.